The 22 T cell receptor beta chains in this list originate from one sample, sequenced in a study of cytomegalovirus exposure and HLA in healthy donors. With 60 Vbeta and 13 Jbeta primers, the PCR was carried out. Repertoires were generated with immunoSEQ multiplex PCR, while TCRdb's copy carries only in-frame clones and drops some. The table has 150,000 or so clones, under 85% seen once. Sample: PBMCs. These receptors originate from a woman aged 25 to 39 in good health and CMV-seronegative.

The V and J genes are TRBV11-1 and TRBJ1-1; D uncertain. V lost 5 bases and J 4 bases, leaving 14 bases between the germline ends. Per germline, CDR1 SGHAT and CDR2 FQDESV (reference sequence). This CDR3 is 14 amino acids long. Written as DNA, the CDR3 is TGTGCCAGCAGCAAGGGAGGAGGTATCACTGAAGCTTTCTTT. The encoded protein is CASSKGGGITEAFF.

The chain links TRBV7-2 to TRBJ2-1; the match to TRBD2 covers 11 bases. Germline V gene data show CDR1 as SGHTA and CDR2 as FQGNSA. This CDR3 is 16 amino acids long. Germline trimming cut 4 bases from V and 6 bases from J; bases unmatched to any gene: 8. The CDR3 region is CASSSSGRLKGNEQFF. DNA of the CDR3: TGTGCCAGCAGCTCTAGCGGGAGGCTTAAGGGCAATGAGCAGTTCTTC. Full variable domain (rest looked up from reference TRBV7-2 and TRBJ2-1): GAGVSQSPSNKVTEKGKDVELRCDPISGHTALYWYRQSLGQGLEFLIYFQGNSAPDKSGLPSDRFSAERTGGSVSTLTIQRTQQEDSAVYLCASSSSGRLKGNEQFFGPGTRLTVL.

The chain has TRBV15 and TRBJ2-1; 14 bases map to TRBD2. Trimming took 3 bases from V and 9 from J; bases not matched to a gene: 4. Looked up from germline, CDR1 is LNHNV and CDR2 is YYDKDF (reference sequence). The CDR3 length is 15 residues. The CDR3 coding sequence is TGTGCCACCAGCAGGGGACTAGCGGGAGCGGGTGAGCAGTTCTTC. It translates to CATSRGLAGAGEQFF.

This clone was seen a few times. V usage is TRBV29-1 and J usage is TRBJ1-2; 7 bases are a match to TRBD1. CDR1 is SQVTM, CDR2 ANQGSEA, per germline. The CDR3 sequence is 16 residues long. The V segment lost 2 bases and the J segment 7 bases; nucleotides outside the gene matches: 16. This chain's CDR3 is CSVETKTGRSQGGYTF. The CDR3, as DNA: TGCAGCGTTGAAACCAAGACAGGGAGGAGTCAGGGTGGCTACACCTTC.

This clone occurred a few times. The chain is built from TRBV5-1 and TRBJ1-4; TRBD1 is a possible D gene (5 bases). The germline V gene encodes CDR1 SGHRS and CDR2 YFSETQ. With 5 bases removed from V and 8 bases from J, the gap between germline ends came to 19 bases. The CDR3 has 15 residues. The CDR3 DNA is TGCGCCAGCAGTCTGGACGTCAGGGCGCAGGAAAAACTGTTTTTT. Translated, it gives CASSLDVRAQEKLFF. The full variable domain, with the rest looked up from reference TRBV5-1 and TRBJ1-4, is KAGVTQTPRYLIKTRGQQVTLSCSPISGHRSVSWYQQTPGQGLQFLFEYFSETQRNKGNFPGRFSGRQFSNSRSEMNVSTLELGDSALYLCASSLDVRAQEKLFFGSGTQLSVL.

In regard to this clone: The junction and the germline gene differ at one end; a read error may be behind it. CDR3 sequence: CASRSDSSYGYPF. CDR3 DNA sequence: TGCGCCAGCAGATCGGACAGTTCCTATGGCTACCCCTTC. The rearrangement joins TRBV5-1 to TRBJ1-2, with D possibly TRBD1 on 6 matching bases. This CDR3 is built from 13 residues. Per germline, CDR1 SGHRS and CDR2 YFSETQ.

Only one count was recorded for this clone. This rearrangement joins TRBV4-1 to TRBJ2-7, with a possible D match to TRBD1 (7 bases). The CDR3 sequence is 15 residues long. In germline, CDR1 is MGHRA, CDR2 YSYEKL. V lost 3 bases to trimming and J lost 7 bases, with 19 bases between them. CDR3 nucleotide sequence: TGCGCCAGCAGCCACACGGGACAGAAAGGGAGGGAGCAGTACTTC. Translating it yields CASSHTGQKGREQYF.

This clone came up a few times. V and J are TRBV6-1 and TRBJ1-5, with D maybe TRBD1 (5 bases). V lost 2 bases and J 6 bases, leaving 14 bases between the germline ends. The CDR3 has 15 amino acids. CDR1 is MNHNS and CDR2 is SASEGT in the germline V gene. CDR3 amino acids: CASSELGVGGQPQHF. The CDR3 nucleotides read TGTGCCAGCAGTGAATTAGGGGTAGGCGGTCAGCCCCAGCATTTT.

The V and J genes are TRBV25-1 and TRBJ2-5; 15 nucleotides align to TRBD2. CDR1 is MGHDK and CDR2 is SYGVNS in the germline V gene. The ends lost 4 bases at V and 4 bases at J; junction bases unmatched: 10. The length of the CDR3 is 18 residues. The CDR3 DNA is TGTGCCAGCAGTGTATCGGATTCGGGACTAGCGGGGGGAGAGACCCAGTACTTC. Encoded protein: CASSVSDSGLAGGETQYF.

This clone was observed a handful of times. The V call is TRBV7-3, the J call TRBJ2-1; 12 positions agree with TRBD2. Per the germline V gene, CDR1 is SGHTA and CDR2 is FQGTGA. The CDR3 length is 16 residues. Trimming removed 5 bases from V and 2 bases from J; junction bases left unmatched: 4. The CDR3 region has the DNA TGTGCCAGCAGCGACCCTAGCGGGGGGGCCTACAATGAGCAGTTCTTC. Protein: CASSDPSGGAYNEQFF.

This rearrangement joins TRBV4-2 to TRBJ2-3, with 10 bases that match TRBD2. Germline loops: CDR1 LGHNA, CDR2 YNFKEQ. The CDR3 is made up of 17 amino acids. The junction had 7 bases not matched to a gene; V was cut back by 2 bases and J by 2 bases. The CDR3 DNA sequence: TGTGCCAGCAGCCAACAGGTAGCGGGGGGTATCACAGATACGCAGTATTTT. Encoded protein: CASSQQVAGGITDTQYF.

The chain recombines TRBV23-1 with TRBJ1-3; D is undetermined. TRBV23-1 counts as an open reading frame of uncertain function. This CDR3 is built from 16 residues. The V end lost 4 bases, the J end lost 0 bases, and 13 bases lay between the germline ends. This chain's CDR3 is CASSPWQDSSGNTIYF. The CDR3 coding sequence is TGCGCCAGCAGTCCCTGGCAGGACTCCTCTGGAAACACCATATATTTT.

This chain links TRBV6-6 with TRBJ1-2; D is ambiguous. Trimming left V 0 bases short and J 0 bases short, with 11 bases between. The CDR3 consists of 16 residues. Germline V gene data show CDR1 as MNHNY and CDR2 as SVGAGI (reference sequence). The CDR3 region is CASSYSHNLANYGYTF. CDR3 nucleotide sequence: TGTGCCAGCAGTTACTCTCACAACCTAGCTAACTATGGCTACACCTTC.

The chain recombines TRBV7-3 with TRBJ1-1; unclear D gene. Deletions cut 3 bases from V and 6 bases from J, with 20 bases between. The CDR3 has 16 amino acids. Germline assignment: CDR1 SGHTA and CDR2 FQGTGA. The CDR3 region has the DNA TGTGCCAGCAGCTTCATCGGAGACCCGCCTACGTCTGAAGCTTTCTTT. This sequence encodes CASSFIGDPPTSEAFF.

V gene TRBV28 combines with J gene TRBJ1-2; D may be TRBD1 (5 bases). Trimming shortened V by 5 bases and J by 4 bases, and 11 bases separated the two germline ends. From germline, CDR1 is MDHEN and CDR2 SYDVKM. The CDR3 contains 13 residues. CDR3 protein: CASSLQGLYGYTF. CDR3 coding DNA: TGTGCCAGCAGTCTCCAGGGCCTCTATGGCTACACCTTC.

The CDR3 loop reads CATSPTNTEGEAFF. Here the CDR3 DNA reads TGTGCCACCAGCCCTACCAACACAGAGGGCGAAGCTTTCTTT. The rearrangement uses TRBV15 and TRBJ1-1; no firm D call. V lost 5 bases to trimming and J lost 8 bases, with 18 bases between them. This CDR3 spans 14 amino acids. The germline gives CDR1 LNHNV, CDR2 YYDKDF (reference sequence).

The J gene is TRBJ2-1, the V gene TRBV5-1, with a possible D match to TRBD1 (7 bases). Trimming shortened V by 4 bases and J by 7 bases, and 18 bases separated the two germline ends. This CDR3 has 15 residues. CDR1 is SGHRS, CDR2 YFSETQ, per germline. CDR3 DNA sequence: TGCGCCAGCAGCCCCTACGAGACAGGGAGGAATGAGCAGTTCTTC. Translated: CASSPYETGRNEQFF.

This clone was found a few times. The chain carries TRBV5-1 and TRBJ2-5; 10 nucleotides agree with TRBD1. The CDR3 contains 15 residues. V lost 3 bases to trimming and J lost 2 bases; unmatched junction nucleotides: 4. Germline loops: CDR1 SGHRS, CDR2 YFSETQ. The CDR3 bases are TGCGCCAGCAGCTATGGGGACAGGGGTCAAGAGACCCAGTACTTC. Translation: CASSYGDRGQETQYF. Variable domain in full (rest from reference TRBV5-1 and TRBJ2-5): KAGVTQTPRYLIKTRGQQVTLSCSPISGHRSVSWYQQTPGQGLQFLFEYFSETQRNKGNFPGRFSGRQFSNSRSEMNVSTLELGDSALYLCASSYGDRGQETQYFGPGTRLLVL.

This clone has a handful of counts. CDR3 coding DNA: TGTGCCAGCAGCCAAACCCTAGGCCAGGGGGCGGCTGGCTACACCTTC. As protein: CASSQTLGQGAAGYTF. The V gene is TRBV4-2, the J gene TRBJ1-2, with 8 bases identical to TRBD1. Germline-derived CDR1 and CDR2 are LGHNA and YNFKEQ. This CDR3 region has 16 residues. Germline trimming cut 2 bases from V and 7 bases from J; bases unmatched to any gene: 12.

CDR3 DNA: TGTGCCTGGAGTGTACCGGGACAGGGGGAGAATGAAAAACTGTTTTTT. It translates to CAWSVPGQGENEKLFF. The chain links TRBV30 to TRBJ1-4; the match to TRBD1 covers 11 bases. CDR1 is GTSNPN, CDR2 SVGIG, per germline (reference sequence). The CDR3 runs to 16 residues. The V and J ends lost 0 bases and 5 bases, in that order; junction bases with no gene match: 5.

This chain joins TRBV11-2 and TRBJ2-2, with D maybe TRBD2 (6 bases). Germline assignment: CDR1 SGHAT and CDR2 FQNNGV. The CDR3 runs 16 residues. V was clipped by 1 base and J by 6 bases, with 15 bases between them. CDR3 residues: CASSLGGGKVPGELFF. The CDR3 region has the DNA TGTGCCAGCAGCTTAGGAGGAGGGAAGGTCCCCGGGGAGCTGTTTTTT.

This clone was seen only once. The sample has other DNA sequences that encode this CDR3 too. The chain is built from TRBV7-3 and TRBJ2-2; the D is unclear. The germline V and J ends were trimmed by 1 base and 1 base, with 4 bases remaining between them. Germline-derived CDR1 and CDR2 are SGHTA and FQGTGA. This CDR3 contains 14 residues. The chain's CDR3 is CASSLSRNTGELFF. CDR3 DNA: TGTGCCAGCAGCTTAAGTAGGAACACCGGGGAGCTGTTTTTT.